This T cell receptor (beta chain) derives from a study of radiation and T cells in renal cell carcinoma. Study results and limitations: In blood, top tumor clones expanded by 2 weeks, shrinking by 4.

The protocol was immunoSEQ multiplex PCR, while the TCRdb copy is restricted to in-frame clones and leaves out a portion. The sample includes about 150,000 clones, 88% of them seen just once. The CDR3 runs 14 residues. J gave up 2 bases and V 4 bases, and 4 bases lay outside the gene matches. The germline CDR1 and CDR2 sequences are SNHLY and FYNNEI. The time point: baseline pretreatment blood. Treatment here: 15 Gy SBRT to primary tumor, nephrectomy 4 weeks later. Blood was sampled at baseline, 2 weeks and 4 weeks after SBRT. The patient's renal cell carcinoma had clear cell pathology. As for this clone: Antigen unknown.

The material was blood, obtained from a patient whose treatment included radiotherapy and nephrectomy. This sequence originates from a woman in her sixties or seventies with renal cell carcinoma. The V and J genes are TRBV2 and TRBJ2-7, with 8 positions matching TRBD2. This CDR3 is CASSVQRGPYEQYF. CDR3 sequence (DNA): TGTGCCAGCAGTGTACAGCGGGGGCCCTACGAGCAGTACTTC.